This T cell receptor (beta chain) was captured in a study of blood T cell repertoires in COVID-19. Study details: Whether acute or convalescent, the COVID-19 samples came from the United States, Italy and Spain.

Measured with immunoSEQ multiplex PCR; TCRdb has only the in-frame clones, and not every one. The top ten hold about 10% of the sample, which has roughly 200,000 clones, about three quarters seen once. Trimming shortened V by 4 bases and J by 2 bases, and 13 bases separated the two germline ends. The CDR3 sequence is 15 residues long. Germline CDR1 and CDR2: LGHDT and YNNKEL (reference sequence). The chain employs TRBV3-1 (or the pseudogene TRBV3-2) and TRBJ2-3; D might be TRBD2 (5 bases). The receptor was derived from a woman of 80 years or more with COVID-19, enrolled during active disease. What was sequenced was peripheral blood. CDR3 DNA: TGTGCCAGCAGCCGAGGGAATTATGACACAGATACGCAGTATTTT. This codes for CASSRGNYDTDTQYF.